This T cell receptor (beta chain) originates from a study of shared clonotypes between healthy human individuals. Sequenced by immunoSEQ multiplex PCR; TCRdb stores in-frame clones only, minus some. This sample yields about 710,000 clones, of which around 73% are seen a single time; roughly 2% belongs to the top ten. The donors, all of them Caucasian adults, lived in Nashville, Tennessee. Sequencing input: memory CD4+ T cells sorted from blood. Subset: CD45RA-negative fraction. The source is a woman aged 25 to 39 in good health.

For the CDR3, the DNA is TGTGCCAGCAGTGGGACAGGGGGCGCGGGCAATCAGCCCCAGCATTTT. It is translated as CASSGTGGAGNQPQHF. This chain joins TRBV2 and TRBJ1-5; 11 bases match TRBD1. The germline V gene encodes CDR1 SNHLY and CDR2 FYNNEI. Trimming at V came to 4 bases and at J to 2 bases, leaving 4 bases not matched to a gene. The CDR3 spans 16 residues.